In this sample, the clone carrying this TCR beta chain turned up a few times. Trimming cost V 5 bases and J 0 bases, with 10 bases left between them. The CDR3 has 15 amino acids. CDR1 LNHNV and CDR2 YYDKDF come from the germline V gene (reference sequence). This specimen comes from a study of identical twins. Each CDR3 protein is one row after TCRdb ran MiXCR on the 5' RACE reads. The sample contains about 520,000 distinct CDR3 sequences, less than 25% of which appear only once. These data also featured in a second study, about T cells expressing NK-cell markers.

Sequencing was performed on CD4+ T cells sorted from blood. This chain connects TRBV15 to TRBJ2-2, with D tentatively TRBD1 or TRBD2 (5 bases each). The sequence was obtained from a woman aged 18-29 years in good health. The CDR3 DNA sequence: TGTGCCACCAGCGGGGGACGGACGAACACCGGGGAGCTGTTTTTT. Its protein product is CATSGGRTNTGELFF. The whole variable domain, remainder taken from reference TRBV15 and TRBJ2-2, is DAMVIQNPRYQVTQFGKPVTLSCSQTLNHNVMYWYQQKSSQAPKLLFHYYDKDFNNEADTPDNFQSRRPNTSFCFLDIRSPGLGDTAMYLCATSGGRTNTGELFFGEGSRLTVL.